This is a list of T cell receptor beta chains from one sample in a study of CD8 T cells in Susac syndrome. TCRdb ran MiXCR on the immunoSEQ multiplex PCR reads and lists one entry per CDR3 protein. The sample includes over 95,000 distinct CDR3 sequences, around nine tenths of them seen just once. The sequencing sample was made of CD4+ T cells from PBMCs. The origin of the receptors is a human donor in good health. Both conserved end residues are part of each CDR3. The order of the fields is clone size, J gene, CDR3 length, V gene, CDR3 protein. The listing skips clone size in some rows; elsewhere it reads once, few, many or a size class.

abundance: once; j_gene: TRBJ2-3; len: 13; v_gene: TRBV6-5; CDR3aa: CASSYGGLDTQYF
abundance: -; j_gene: TRBJ2-1; len: 14; v_gene: TRBV6-2/TRBV6-3; CDR3aa: CASSPLAGGPEQFF
abundance: -; j_gene: TRBJ2-7; len: 14; v_gene: TRBV5-1; CDR3aa: CASSLGTDHYEQYF
abundance: -; j_gene: TRBJ1-2; len: 16; v_gene: TRBV5-1; CDR3aa: CASSLGIRTDSNGYTF
abundance: -; j_gene: TRBJ1-2; len: 15; v_gene: TRBV29-1; CDR3aa: CSVEPEDRRNYGYTF
abundance: -; j_gene: TRBJ2-4; len: 21; v_gene: TRBV7-8; CDR3aa: CASSLVRSLAGGQGAKNIQYF
abundance: few; j_gene: TRBJ2-7; len: 12; v_gene: TRBV7-9; CDR3aa: CASSRGADEQYF
abundance: -; j_gene: TRBJ2-4; len: 15; v_gene: TRBV20-1; CDR3aa: CSAPAYGDAKNIQYF
abundance: -; j_gene: TRBJ2-3; len: 16; v_gene: TRBV10-2; CDR3aa: CASSDYGGSSTDTQYF
abundance: -; j_gene: TRBJ2-1; len: 15; v_gene: TRBV7-2; CDR3aa: CASSLGSGINNEQFF
abundance: -; j_gene: TRBJ1-2; len: 14; v_gene: TRBV18; CDR3aa: CASSPTRDGYGYTF
abundance: -; j_gene: TRBJ2-3; len: 13; v_gene: TRBV29-1; CDR3aa: CSVTSGPTDTQYF
abundance: -; j_gene: TRBJ2-3; len: 16; v_gene: TRBV7-3; CDR3aa: CASSLTSLASTDTQYF
abundance: -; j_gene: TRBJ1-1; len: 13; v_gene: TRBV6-2/TRBV6-3; CDR3aa: CASSYSRVTEAFF
abundance: -; j_gene: TRBJ2-5; len: 19; v_gene: TRBV10-3; CDR3aa: CAISGTGTSGSGSTWTQYF
abundance: -; j_gene: TRBJ2-1; len: 13; v_gene: TRBV20-1; CDR3aa: CSASGSSYNEQFF
abundance: -; j_gene: TRBJ1-3; len: 14; v_gene: TRBV20-1; CDR3aa: CSAETELSGNTIYF
abundance: -; j_gene: TRBJ2-2; len: 15; v_gene: TRBV5-4; CDR3aa: CASSLDRGQNGELFF
abundance: few; j_gene: TRBJ2-7; len: 18; v_gene: TRBV7-2; CDR3aa: CASSLATTSWGASYEQYF
abundance: -; j_gene: TRBJ1-2; len: 17; v_gene: TRBV7-9; CDR3aa: CASSLPAGPALSYGYTF
abundance: -; j_gene: TRBJ1-1; len: 13; v_gene: TRBV5-5; CDR3aa: CASSLEATFSAFF
abundance: -; j_gene: TRBJ2-3; len: 15; v_gene: TRBV20-1; CDR3aa: CSAREREWDTDTQYF
abundance: -; j_gene: TRBJ2-3; len: 16; v_gene: TRBV20-1; CDR3aa: CSATGTSGFNTDTQYF
abundance: -; j_gene: TRBJ2-6; len: 18; v_gene: TRBV25-1; CDR3aa: CASSESGPGWPGANVLTF
abundance: -; j_gene: TRBJ1-2; len: 14; v_gene: TRBV12-3/TRBV12-4; CDR3aa: CASSLRDRGSGYTF
abundance: few; j_gene: TRBJ2-7; len: 14; v_gene: TRBV23-1; CDR3aa: CASRGDRPLREQYF
abundance: -; j_gene: TRBJ2-1; len: 16; v_gene: TRBV11-2; CDR3aa: CASRGLNSALYNEQFF
abundance: -; j_gene: TRBJ1-1; len: 16; v_gene: TRBV5-1; CDR3aa: CASSLELQGFETEAFF
abundance: -; j_gene: TRBJ2-7; len: 14; v_gene: TRBV19; CDR3aa: CASSTDRGTYEQYF
abundance: -; j_gene: TRBJ2-7; len: 16; v_gene: TRBV20-1; CDR3aa: CSAPPTSGTGSYEQYF
abundance: -; j_gene: TRBJ1-2; len: 11; v_gene: TRBV30; CDR3aa: CAWDAQGDYTF
abundance: -; j_gene: TRBJ1-2; len: 12; v_gene: TRBV20-1; CDR3aa: CSARDINYGYTF
abundance: -; j_gene: TRBJ2-7; len: 15; v_gene: TRBV7-9; CDR3aa: CASSFTGTGGHEQYF
abundance: -; j_gene: TRBJ2-1; len: 13; v_gene: TRBV28; CDR3aa: CASSLGRTIEQFF
abundance: -; j_gene: TRBJ2-7; len: 11; v_gene: TRBV6-2/TRBV6-3; CDR3aa: CASSYYGEQYF
abundance: -; j_gene: TRBJ2-7; len: 14; v_gene: TRBV4-3; CDR3aa: CASSQGQQDYEQYF
abundance: -; j_gene: TRBJ2-5; len: 13; v_gene: TRBV6-2/TRBV6-3; CDR3aa: CASSRTFQETQYF
abundance: -; j_gene: TRBJ2-7; len: 14; v_gene: TRBV2; CDR3aa: CASSASASSYEQYF
abundance: -; j_gene: TRBJ1-1; len: 14; v_gene: TRBV6-4; CDR3aa: CASSSQGIGTEAFF
abundance: -; j_gene: TRBJ1-1; len: 14; v_gene: TRBV7-2; CDR3aa: CASSSRQGKAEAFF
abundance: -; j_gene: TRBJ2-1; len: 15; v_gene: TRBV2; CDR3aa: CASSGVAGGYNEQFF
abundance: -; j_gene: TRBJ2-1; len: 14; v_gene: TRBV15; CDR3aa: CATCRAGRCGEQFF
abundance: -; j_gene: TRBJ2-3; len: 14; v_gene: TRBV19; CDR3aa: CASRLATSGDTQYF
abundance: -; j_gene: TRBJ1-5; len: 16; v_gene: TRBV7-2; CDR3aa: CASSSPGTFNYQPQHF
abundance: -; j_gene: TRBJ2-7; len: 13; v_gene: TRBV2; CDR3aa: CASSDRGPYEQYF
abundance: -; j_gene: TRBJ1-1; len: 13; v_gene: TRBV5-1; CDR3aa: CASGTDTNTEAFF
abundance: -; j_gene: TRBJ2-3; len: 13; v_gene: TRBV5-1; CDR3aa: CASSSLPIYTQYF
abundance: -; j_gene: TRBJ2-5; len: 13; v_gene: TRBV29-1; CDR3aa: CSVGDRFTGDQYF
abundance: -; j_gene: TRBJ1-2; len: 14; v_gene: TRBV9; CDR3aa: CASSVADSNYGYTF
abundance: once; j_gene: TRBJ1-2; len: 13; v_gene: TRBV28; CDR3aa: CASISAENYGYTF
abundance: few; j_gene: TRBJ2-7; len: 15; v_gene: TRBV6-2/TRBV6-3; CDR3aa: CATSDEGYTSYEQYF
abundance: -; j_gene: TRBJ1-1; len: 15; v_gene: TRBV5-1; CDR3aa: CASSLVGSSNTEAFF
abundance: -; j_gene: TRBJ2-2; len: 15; v_gene: TRBV19; CDR3aa: CASSPGQGRPGELFF
abundance: -; j_gene: TRBJ2-7; len: 14; v_gene: TRBV6-5; CDR3aa: CASRTGVASREQYF
abundance: -; j_gene: TRBJ1-5; len: 13; v_gene: TRBV11-2; CDR3aa: CASRGQGDQPQHF